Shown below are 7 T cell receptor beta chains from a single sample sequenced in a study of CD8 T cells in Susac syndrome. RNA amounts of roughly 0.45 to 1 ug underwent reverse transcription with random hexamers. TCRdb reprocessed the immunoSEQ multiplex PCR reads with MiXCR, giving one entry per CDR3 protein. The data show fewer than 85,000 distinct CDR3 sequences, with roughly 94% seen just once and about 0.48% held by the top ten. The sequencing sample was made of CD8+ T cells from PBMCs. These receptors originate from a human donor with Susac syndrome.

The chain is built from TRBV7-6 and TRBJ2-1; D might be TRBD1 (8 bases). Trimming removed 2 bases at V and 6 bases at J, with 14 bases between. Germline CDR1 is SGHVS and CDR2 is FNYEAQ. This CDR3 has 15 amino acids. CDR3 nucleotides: TGTGCCAGCAGCTTAAGCGGGACAGGCTTCAATGAGCAGTTCTTC. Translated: CASSLSGTGFNEQFF.

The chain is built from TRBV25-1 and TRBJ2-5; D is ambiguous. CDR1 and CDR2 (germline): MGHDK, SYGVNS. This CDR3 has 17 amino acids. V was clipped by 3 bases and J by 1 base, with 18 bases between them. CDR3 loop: CASSDYVSRQFQETQYF. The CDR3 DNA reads TGTGCCAGCAGTGATTACGTTTCCAGACAATTCCAAGAGACCCAGTACTTC.

The CDR3 spells CASTPDTQYF. For the CDR3, the DNA is TGTGCCAGCACCCCAGATACGCAGTATTTT. The chain has TRBV9 and TRBJ2-3; no clear D gene. The CDR3 has 10 amino acids. CDR1 is SGDLS and CDR2 is YYNGEE in the germline V gene. V was pared by 6 bases and J by 4 bases, with 3 bases between.

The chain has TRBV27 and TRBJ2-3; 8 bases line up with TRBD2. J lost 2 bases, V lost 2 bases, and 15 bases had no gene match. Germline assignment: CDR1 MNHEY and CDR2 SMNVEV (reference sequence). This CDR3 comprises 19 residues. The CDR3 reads CASSLSGRSGAEFTDTQYF. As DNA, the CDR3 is TGTGCCAGCAGTTTAAGCGGTCGTAGCGGGGCCGAATTCACAGATACGCAGTATTTT.

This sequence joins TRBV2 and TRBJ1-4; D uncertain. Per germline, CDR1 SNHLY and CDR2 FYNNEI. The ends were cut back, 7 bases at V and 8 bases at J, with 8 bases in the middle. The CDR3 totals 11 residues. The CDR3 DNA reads TGTGCCAGCATTATAGGAGAAAAACTGTTTTTT. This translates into CASIIGEKLFF.

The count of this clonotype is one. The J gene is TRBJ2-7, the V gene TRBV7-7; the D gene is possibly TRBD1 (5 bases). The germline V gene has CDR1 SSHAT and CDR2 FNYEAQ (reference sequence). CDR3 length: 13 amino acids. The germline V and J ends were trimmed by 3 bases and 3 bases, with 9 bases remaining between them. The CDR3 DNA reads TGTGCCAGCAGCTTCGGACATTACTACGAGCAGTACTTC. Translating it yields CASSFGHYYEQYF.

CDR3 sequence: CATRTLGQSNLTF. DNA for the CDR3: TGTGCCACCAGGACCCTGGGGCAGTCTAACCTGACTTTC. V and J are TRBV24-1 and TRBJ2-6; a possible D gene is TRBD1 (5 bases). This CDR3 is 13 amino acids long. V was trimmed by 7 bases and J by 15 bases, leaving 18 bases between them. Germline CDR1 and CDR2: KGHDR and SFDVKD.